These 11 T cell receptor beta chains originate from one sample sequenced in a study of T cell responses to AZD1222 COVID-19 vaccine (dated by TCRdb to the early 2020s). The time point label for this specimen denotes: about 28 days (+/-7) after the second vaccine dose. Library prep was done by the immunoSEQ multiplex PCR assay. What TCRdb holds here is the immuneACCESS table cut down to in-frame rearrangements. Part of the clones is not present; checked against another copy, under half of the missing clones reflect an unresolved V gene, and the others are unexplained. Here the sample has about 42,000 clones; around 88% occur a single time. Around 25% of the sample belongs to the ten largest clones. The sequences come from peripheral blood, collected 28 days after the second AZD1222 dose. The receptors shown here come from an adult who received the AZD1222 COVID-19 vaccine.

The V gene is TRBV9, the J gene TRBJ2-2, with unresolved D. The CDR3 has 13 amino acids. Germline CDR1 reads SGDLS; CDR2 reads YYNGEE. Trimming pared 0 bases from V and 1 base from J, leaving 1 base between. In DNA, the CDR3 is TGTGCCAGCAGCGTAGGGAACACCGGGGAGCTGTTTTTT. As protein: CASSVGNTGELFF.

The rearrangement links TRBV11-2 to TRBJ2-7; 7 bases are a match to TRBD2. The CDR3 loop spans 17 amino acids. The J segment lost 0 bases and the V segment lost 1 base, leaving 9 bases of the junction unmatched. Germline values: CDR1 SGHAT, CDR2 FQNNGV. CDR3 DNA sequence: TGTGCCAGCAGCTTAGGCCTACTAGCGACCGACTCCTACGAGCAGTACTTC. It yields the protein CASSLGLLATDSYEQYF.

The rearrangement joins TRBV18 to TRBJ2-3, with 11 bases identical to TRBD2. Germline V gene lookup returns CDR1 KGHSH and CDR2 LQKENI. V lost 2 bases, J lost 4 bases, and 11 bases stayed unmatched. The CDR3 sequence is 18 residues long. The CDR3 DNA is TGTGCCAGCTCACCATTTCGCCGACTAGCGGGAAGCGCAGATACGCAGTATTTT. Translation gives CASSPFRRLAGSADTQYF.

The genes are TRBV3-1 (or the pseudogene TRBV3-2) and TRBJ1-2; 11 nucleotides agree with TRBD1. CDR1 is LGHDT, CDR2 YNNKEL, per germline (reference sequence). The J segment lost 6 bases and the V segment lost 3 bases, leaving 12 bases of the junction unmatched. This CDR3 region has 17 residues. CDR3: CASSHLGRGQGADGYTF. For the CDR3, the DNA is TGTGCCAGCAGCCACCTGGGTCGAGGACAGGGGGCTGATGGCTACACCTTC.

The genes are TRBV4-1 and TRBJ2-1; 9 bases are a match to TRBD2. The germline V gene encodes CDR1 MGHRA and CDR2 YSYEKL. This CDR3 contains 14 residues. V lost 6 bases to trimming and J lost 5 bases; unmatched junction nucleotides: 5. In DNA form, the CDR3 reads TGCGCCAGCAGGCCCGAGCGGGGGGACAATGAGCAGTTCTTC. Translated: CASRPERGDNEQFF.

The gene calls are TRBV23-1 and TRBJ2-1; 8 nucleotides match TRBD2. TRBV23-1 is an ORF; its function is uncertain. CDR3 length: 13 amino acids. J was trimmed by 6 bases and V by 11 bases; bases with no gene match: 9. The CDR3 loop is CALGAGGSNEQFF. As DNA, the CDR3 is TGCGCCCTCGGGGCGGGGGGAAGCAATGAGCAGTTCTTC.

This clone was detected once. V gene TRBV3-1 (or the pseudogene TRBV3-2) combines with J gene TRBJ2-1; D may be TRBD2 (5 bases). Germline CDR1 is LGHDT and CDR2 is YNNKEL (reference sequence). The CDR3 length is 14 residues. The V and J ends lost 5 bases and 4 bases respectively, with 12 bases between them. CDR3: CASSSVEVYNEQFF. The CDR3, as DNA: TGTGCCAGCAGCTCCGTGGAGGTTTACAATGAGCAGTTCTTC.

This clone was seen more than once but under ten times. The rearrangement links TRBV13 to TRBJ2-7; D remains unclear. CDR1 and CDR2 from the germline V gene are PRHDT and FYEKMQ (reference sequence). V lost 1 base and J 4 bases, leaving 5 bases between the germline ends. The CDR3 covers 12 residues. This chain's CDR3 is CASSLEGYEQYF. As DNA, the CDR3 is TGTGCCAGCAGCTTAGAAGGATACGAGCAGTACTTC.

The chain joins TRBV27 to TRBJ1-3, with D tentatively TRBD1 (5 bases). The germline CDR1 and CDR2 sequences are MNHEY and SMNVEV (reference sequence). V lost 11 bases to trimming and J lost 0 bases, with 23 bases between them. The CDR3 runs to 17 residues. The CDR3 spells CAPSGRGQPNSGNTIYF. Written as DNA, the CDR3 is TGTGCCCCATCAGGGAGGGGTCAACCGAACTCTGGAAACACCATATATTTT.

V is TRBV19 and J is TRBJ2-5; no clear D. The CDR3 runs 13 residues. The germline V gene has CDR1 LNHDA and CDR2 SQIVND (reference sequence). V dropped 5 bases and J dropped 3 bases, with 10 bases sitting between them. In nucleotides, the CDR3 is TGTGCCAGTAGTGCGAGGATTGAAGAGACCCAGTACTTC. Translating it yields CASSARIEETQYF.

CDR3 in DNA: TGTGCCAGCAGCTTAGCGGGACACTTTGAAGCTTTCTTT. Amino acid sequence: CASSLAGHFEAFF. The J gene is TRBJ1-1, the V gene TRBV7-2, with D possibly matching TRBD1 (6 bases). The ends were cut back, 0 bases at V and 7 bases at J, with 9 bases in the middle. This CDR3 is 13 amino acids long. Germline assignment: CDR1 SGHTA and CDR2 FQGNSA.